This paragraph covers one T cell receptor (beta chain) sequence. This clonotype was recorded only once. Its binding antigen is unknown. The junction departs from the called germline gene at one end, perhaps through a read error. This entry is derived from a study of naive and memory T cell subsets (dated by TCRdb to 2016 to 2017). Context from the whole study: An open-source, UMI-based TCR alpha and beta sequencing pipeline was applied to sorted naive and memory peripheral blood T cell subsets. IgG serology results and the functional CMV T cell responses were in complete agreement. RNA was DNase-treated and reverse transcribed with TCR constant-region primers, mostly using SuperScript III. Here is what the overall study found, with its caveats: TCR abundance followed a power law with an exponent that was different for naive and memory subsets but consistent across the three individuals. No ground truth was available to validate the repertoire findings for the naive and memory subsets. Following error correction, more than 95% of naive TCR sequences occurred only once, which made naive abundance distributions much steeper than those of memory subsets. A few larger clonotypes were present in naive repertoires, particularly the CD8 repertoires, and these clonotypes were possibly memory cells re-expressing CD45RA. In both CD4 and CD8 cells, the Gini index increased while Shannon and inverse Simpson diversity decreased from naive through CM, EM and EMRA. RNA-based TCR counts may be affected by expression changes linked to T cell activation and differentiation. A clonotype was defined as a single alpha or beta chain sequence rather than as a paired alpha/beta receptor.

Libraries were made using UMI-ligation and nested PCR. The beta constant-region primer was an equimolar mix of two oligonucleotides covering both TRBC1 and TRBC2. Four rounds of PCR, combining the SP2 primer with nested alpha and beta constant-region primers, were used to amplify the ligated cDNA. T4 RNA ligase 1 ligated a single-stranded oligonucleotide carrying the SP2 primer and a 12-nucleotide UMI to the cDNA 3' end. The ligation reaction was incubated at 16°C for roughly 18-25 hours. To avoid over-amplification, PCR2 was usually performed as a SYBR Green qPCR and halted once a predetermined threshold was reached. All purifications after the first were performed with Agencourt AMPure XP magnetic beads. Libraries were quantified by Qubit and checked on a TapeStation, with a main peak expected near 650 bp. The pooled libraries were sequenced on an Illumina MiSeq using v2 2x251 paired-end kits, which usually yielded roughly 0.85-2.1 million reads per sample. Libraries were pooled at about 3.7 nM per sample, and roughly 4.5-8% PhiX was added to improve cluster recognition. For the original study's pipeline: Decombinator assigned V and J genes to Demultiplexor-processed FASTQ reads by tag matching, allowing a single base-pair mismatch. By using UMIs, Collapsinator corrected both sequencing errors and the frequency errors caused by PCR heterogeneity. TCRs were translated and CDR3s were extracted from the conserved cysteine to the FGXG phenylalanine by CDR3Translator, with non-productive sequences being flagged. Repertoires were subsampled to equal numbers of UMI-defined TCRs before Gini, Shannon entropy and inverse Simpson indices were calculated. Within the linear range, a power law was fitted by maximum likelihood to the distributions of clonotype abundance. On one naive CD8 sample, the pipeline and MIGEC gave similar UMI counts, unique TCR numbers and clonal distributions. In one analysis, naive TCRs also found in any memory subset of the same donor were removed from the naive repertoire. Repertoires were searched for around 7,000 CMV-associated CDR3 sequences compiled from VDJdb and a published dataset. In TCRdb, the public reads were trimmed at Q25 with fastp and aligned with MiXCR, with productive beta chains retained. Records with the same CDR3 protein are collapsed into one entry carrying the most frequent genes and DNA. TCRdb, not the authors, supplied the V and J calls. The sample contains fewer than 150,000 distinct CDR3 sequences, under 25% of them found a single time. The ten top clones hold 0.5% to 0.75% of the sample.

Separate amplification of TCR alpha and beta chain libraries was performed from the second PCR step onward. To determine each donor's CMV status, fresh PBMCs were stimulated overnight with CMV viral lysate, and IFNgamma production from CD4+ T cells was then assessed. Miltenyi beads were used first to positively select CD4 T cells, and CD8 T cells were then positively selected from the CD4-negative fraction. Cells were stained for CD3, CD4, CD8, CD45RA, CD27 and a live/dead dye and were sorted on a BD Aria II into four subsets based on CD45RA and CD27. Three healthy volunteers provided blood, and each donor's sample was split into CD4 and CD8 T cells and then further divided into four differentiation subsets. Approximately 130 ml of peripheral blood was drawn per donor, and PBMC were isolated by Ficoll-Paque PLUS density-gradient centrifugation. After sorting, cells were lysed in RLT buffer, RNA was extracted using a Qiagen RNeasy kit, and the extracted RNA was stored at -80 degrees C.

The CDR3 runs 12 residues from the cysteine to the phenylalanine. Just the 36-base CDR3 DNA is kept, in frame starting at base 1. Via the germline V gene (reference sequence), CDR1 is WNHNN and CDR2 SYGVQD. This TCR was sampled from a human donor in good health. What was sequenced was naive CD8+ T cells from blood. Taken with the paper, the label for cell subset or site translates to: naive T cells, CD45RA high CD27+. The V and J genes are TRBV10-1 and TRBJ2-7, with no confident D gene call. The CDR3 loop reads CSSSPGTYEQYF. The DNA sequence reads TGCTCCAGCTCCCCGGGTACCTACGAGCAGTACTTC.